This entry concerns a single T cell receptor beta chain. Its antigen remains unidentified. Germline CDR1 is MGHRA and CDR2 is YSYEKL. With 3 bases clipped from V and 5 bases from J, the junction kept 4 bases outside the gene matches. The CDR3 covers 14 residues. This sample is drawn from a study of cytomegalovirus exposure and HLA in healthy donors. General study points: Clonal expansion, a later analysis showed, was greater in HLA-associated TCR beta chains than in equally common others. Some V segments, including TRBV6-2 and TRBV6-3, were excluded as indistinguishable.

The PCR had 60 Vbeta and 13 Jbeta primers. Clones were sequenced by immunoSEQ multiplex PCR, and TCRdb holds only the in-frame ones, with some missing. There are 200,000 to 250,000 clones in the sample; around 80% occur only once, and more than 0.45% lies in the top ten. The specimen sequenced was PBMCs. The chain recombines TRBV4-1 with TRBJ2-7; 10 bases map to TRBD2. The TCR was taken from a boy aged 5 to 17 in good health and CMV-seronegative. The CDR3 spells CASSHPGTSDEQYF. The DNA of the CDR3 is TGCGCCAGCAGCCACCCAGGGACTAGCGACGAGCAGTACTTC.